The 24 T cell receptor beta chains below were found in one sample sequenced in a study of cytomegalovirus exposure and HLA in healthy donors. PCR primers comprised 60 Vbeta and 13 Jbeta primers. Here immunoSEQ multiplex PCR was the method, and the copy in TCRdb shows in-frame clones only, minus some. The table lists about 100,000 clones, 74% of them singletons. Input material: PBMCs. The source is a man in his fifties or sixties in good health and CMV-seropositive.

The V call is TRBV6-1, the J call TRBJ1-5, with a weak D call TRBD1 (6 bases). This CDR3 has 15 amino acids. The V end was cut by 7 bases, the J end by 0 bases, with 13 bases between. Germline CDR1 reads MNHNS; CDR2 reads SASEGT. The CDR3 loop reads CASTPGQNSNQPQHF. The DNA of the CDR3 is TGTGCCAGCACCCCCGGACAGAATAGCAATCAGCCCCAGCATTTT.

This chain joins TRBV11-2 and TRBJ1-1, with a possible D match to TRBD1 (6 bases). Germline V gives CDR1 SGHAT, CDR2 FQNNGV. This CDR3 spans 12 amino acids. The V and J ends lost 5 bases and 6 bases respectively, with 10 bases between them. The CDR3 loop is CASSLYRAEAFF. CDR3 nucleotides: TGTGCCAGCAGCCTCTACAGGGCTGAAGCTTTCTTT.

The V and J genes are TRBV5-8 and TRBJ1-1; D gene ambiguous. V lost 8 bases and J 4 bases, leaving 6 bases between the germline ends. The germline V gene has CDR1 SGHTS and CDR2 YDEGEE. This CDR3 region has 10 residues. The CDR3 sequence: CASPGTEAFF. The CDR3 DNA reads TGTGCCAGTCCCGGCACTGAAGCTTTCTTT.

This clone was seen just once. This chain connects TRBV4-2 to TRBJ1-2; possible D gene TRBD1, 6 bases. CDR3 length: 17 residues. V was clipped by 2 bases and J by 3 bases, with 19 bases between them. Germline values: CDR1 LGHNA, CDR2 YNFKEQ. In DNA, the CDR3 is TGTGCCAGCAGCCAATACTCAGGGGTGTCTTTCGACTATGGCTACACCTTC. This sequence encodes CASSQYSGVSFDYGYTF.

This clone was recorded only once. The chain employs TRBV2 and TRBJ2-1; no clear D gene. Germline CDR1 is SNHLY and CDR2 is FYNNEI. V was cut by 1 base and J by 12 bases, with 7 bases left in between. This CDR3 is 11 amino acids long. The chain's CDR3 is CASSEGGLQFF. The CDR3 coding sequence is TGTGCCAGCAGTGAAGGCGGATTGCAGTTCTTC. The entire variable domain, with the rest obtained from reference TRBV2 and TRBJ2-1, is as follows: EPEVTQTPSHQVTQMGQEVILRCVPISNHLYFYWYRQILGQKVEFLVSFYNNEISEKSEIFDDQFSVERPDGSNFTLKIRSTKLEDSAMYFCASSEGGLQFFGPGTRLTVL.

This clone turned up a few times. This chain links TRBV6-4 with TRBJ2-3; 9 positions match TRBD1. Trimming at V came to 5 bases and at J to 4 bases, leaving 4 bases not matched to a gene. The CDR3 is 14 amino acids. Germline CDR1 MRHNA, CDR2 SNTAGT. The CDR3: CASSPTGGPDTQYF. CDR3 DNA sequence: TGTGCCAGCAGTCCGACAGGGGGGCCAGATACGCAGTATTTT.

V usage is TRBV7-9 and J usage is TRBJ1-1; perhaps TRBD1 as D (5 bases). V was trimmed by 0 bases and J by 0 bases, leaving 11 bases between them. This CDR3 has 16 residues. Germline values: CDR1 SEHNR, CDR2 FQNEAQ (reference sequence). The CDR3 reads CASSLAYRLMNTEAFF. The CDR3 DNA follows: TGTGCCAGCAGCTTAGCGTACAGGCTCATGAACACTGAAGCTTTCTTT.

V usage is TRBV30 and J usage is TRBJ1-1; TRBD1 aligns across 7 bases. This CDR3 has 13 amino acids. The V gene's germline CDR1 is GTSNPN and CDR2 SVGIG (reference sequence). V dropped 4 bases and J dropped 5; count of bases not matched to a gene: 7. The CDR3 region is CAWNRQGTTEAFF. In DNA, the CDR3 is TGTGCCTGGAACCGACAGGGTACAACTGAAGCTTTCTTT.

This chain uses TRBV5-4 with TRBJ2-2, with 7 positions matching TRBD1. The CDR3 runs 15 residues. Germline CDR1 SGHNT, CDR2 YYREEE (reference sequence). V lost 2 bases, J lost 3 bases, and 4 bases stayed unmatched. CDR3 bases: TGTGCCAGCAGCTTCCGGGACAGAGACACCGGGGAGCTGTTTTTT. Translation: CASSFRDRDTGELFF.

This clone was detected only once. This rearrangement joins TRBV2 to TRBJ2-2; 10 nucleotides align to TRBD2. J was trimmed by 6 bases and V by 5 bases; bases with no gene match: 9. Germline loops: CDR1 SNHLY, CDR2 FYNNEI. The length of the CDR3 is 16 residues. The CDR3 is CASSYSSGSISGELFF. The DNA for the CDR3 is TGTGCCAGCAGTTACTCTAGCGGGAGTATCTCCGGGGAGCTGTTTTTT.

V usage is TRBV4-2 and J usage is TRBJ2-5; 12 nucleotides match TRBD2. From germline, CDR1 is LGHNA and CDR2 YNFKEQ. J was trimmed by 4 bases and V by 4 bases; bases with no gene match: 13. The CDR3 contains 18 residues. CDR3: CASSPVELAGGPGETQYF. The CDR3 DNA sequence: TGTGCCAGCAGCCCCGTGGAGCTAGCGGGGGGGCCTGGAGAGACCCAGTACTTC.

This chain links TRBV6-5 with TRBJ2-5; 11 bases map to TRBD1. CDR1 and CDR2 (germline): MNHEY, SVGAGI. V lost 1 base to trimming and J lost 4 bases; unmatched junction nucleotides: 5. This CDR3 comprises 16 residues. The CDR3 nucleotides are TGTGCCAGCAGTTACTTCGGGACAGGGGGGCGAGAGACCCAGTACTTC. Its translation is CASSYFGTGGRETQYF.

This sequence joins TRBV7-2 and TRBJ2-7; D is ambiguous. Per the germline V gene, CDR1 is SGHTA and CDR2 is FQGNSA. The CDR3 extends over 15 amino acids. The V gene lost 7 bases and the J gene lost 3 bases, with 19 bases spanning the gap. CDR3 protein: CASTPQAAAFYEQYF. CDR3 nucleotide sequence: TGTGCCAGCACCCCCCAGGCAGCCGCCTTCTACGAGCAGTACTTC.

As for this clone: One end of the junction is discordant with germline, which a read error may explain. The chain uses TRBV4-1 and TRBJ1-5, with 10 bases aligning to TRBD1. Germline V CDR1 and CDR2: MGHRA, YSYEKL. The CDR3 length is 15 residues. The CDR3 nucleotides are TGTGCCAGCAGCCCGGACAGGGGGAGCAATCAGCCCCAGCATTTT. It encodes CASSPDRGSNQPQHF.

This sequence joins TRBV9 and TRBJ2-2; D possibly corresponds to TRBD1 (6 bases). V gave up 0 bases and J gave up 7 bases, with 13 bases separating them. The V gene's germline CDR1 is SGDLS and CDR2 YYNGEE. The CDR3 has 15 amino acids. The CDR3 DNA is TGTGCCAGCAGCGTAGTTGGGACATTGAACGGGGAGCTGTTTTTT. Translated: CASSVVGTLNGELFF.

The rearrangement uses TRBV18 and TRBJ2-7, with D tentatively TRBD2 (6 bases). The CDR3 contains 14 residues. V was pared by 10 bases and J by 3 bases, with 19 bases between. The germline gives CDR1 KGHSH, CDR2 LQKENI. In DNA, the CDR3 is TGTGCCAATAGAACGCTGGGGAGGTACTACGAGCAGTACTTC. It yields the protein CANRTLGRYYEQYF.

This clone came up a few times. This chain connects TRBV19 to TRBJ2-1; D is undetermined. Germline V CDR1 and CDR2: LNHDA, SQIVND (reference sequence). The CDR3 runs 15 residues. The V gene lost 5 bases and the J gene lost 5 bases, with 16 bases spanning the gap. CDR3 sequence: CASSSWRLEDNEQFF. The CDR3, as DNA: TGTGCCAGTAGTTCATGGCGGCTCGAGGACAATGAGCAGTTCTTC.

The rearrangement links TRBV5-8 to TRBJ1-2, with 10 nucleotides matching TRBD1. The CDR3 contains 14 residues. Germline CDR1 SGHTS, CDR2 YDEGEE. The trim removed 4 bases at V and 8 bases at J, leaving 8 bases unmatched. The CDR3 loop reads CASSRGMTGGGYTF. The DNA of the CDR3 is TGTGCCAGCAGCCGGGGAATGACAGGGGGCGGCTACACCTTC. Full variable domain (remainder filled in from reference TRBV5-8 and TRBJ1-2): EAGVTQSPTHLIKTRGQQATLRCSPISGHTSVYWYQQALGLGLQFLLWYDEGEERNRGNFPPRFSGRQFPNYSSELNVNALELEDSALYLCASSRGMTGGGYTFGSGTRLTVV.

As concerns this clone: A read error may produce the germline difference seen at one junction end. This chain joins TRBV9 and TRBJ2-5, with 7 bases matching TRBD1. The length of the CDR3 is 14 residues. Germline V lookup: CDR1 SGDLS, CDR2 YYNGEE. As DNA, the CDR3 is TGTGCCAGCAGCGTATCGACAGGGCAAGGGACCCAGTACTTC. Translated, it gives CASSVSTGQGTQYF. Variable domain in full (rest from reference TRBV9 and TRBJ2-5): DSGVTQTPKHLITATGQRVTLRCSPRSGDLSVYWYQQSLDQGLQFLIQYYNGEERAKGNILERFSAQQFPDLHSELNLSSLELGDSALYFCASSVSTGQGTQYFGPGTRLLVL.

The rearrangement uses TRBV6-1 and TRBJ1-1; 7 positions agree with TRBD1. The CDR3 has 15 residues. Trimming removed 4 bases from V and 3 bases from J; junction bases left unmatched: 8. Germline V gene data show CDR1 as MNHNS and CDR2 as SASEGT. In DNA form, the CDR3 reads TGTGCCAGCAGTGGGACAGGAGGCTTCGACACTGAAGCTTTCTTT. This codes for CASSGTGGFDTEAFF.

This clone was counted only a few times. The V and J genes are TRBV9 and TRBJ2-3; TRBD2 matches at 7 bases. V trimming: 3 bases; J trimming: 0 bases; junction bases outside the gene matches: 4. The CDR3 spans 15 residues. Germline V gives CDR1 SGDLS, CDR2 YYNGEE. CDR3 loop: CASSASGSSTDTQYF. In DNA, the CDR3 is TGTGCCAGCAGCGCTAGCGGCTCTAGCACAGATACGCAGTATTTT.

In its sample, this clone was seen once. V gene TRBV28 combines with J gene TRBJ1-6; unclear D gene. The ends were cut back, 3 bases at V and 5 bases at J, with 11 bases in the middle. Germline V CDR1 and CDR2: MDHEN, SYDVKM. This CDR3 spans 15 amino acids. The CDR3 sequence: CASSLGGRNNSPLHF. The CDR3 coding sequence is TGTGCCAGCAGTTTGGGAGGCAGGAATAATTCACCCCTCCACTTT. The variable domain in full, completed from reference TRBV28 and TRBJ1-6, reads DVKVTQSSRYLVKRTGEKVFLECVQDMDHENMFWYRQDPGLGLRLIYFSYDVKMKEKGDIPEGYSVSREKKERFSLILESASTNQTSMYLCASSLGGRNNSPLHFGNGTRLTVT.

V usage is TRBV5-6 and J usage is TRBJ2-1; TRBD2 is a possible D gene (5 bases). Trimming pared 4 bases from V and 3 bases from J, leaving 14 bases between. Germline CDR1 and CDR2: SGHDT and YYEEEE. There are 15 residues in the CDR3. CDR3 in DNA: TGTGCCAGCAGCCCGCTGGGAGCAGGCTACAATGAGCAGTTCTTC. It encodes CASSPLGAGYNEQFF.

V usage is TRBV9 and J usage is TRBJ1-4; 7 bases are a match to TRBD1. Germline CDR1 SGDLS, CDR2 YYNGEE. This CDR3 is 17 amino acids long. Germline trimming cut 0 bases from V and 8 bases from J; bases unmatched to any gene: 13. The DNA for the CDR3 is TGTGCCAGCAGCGTAGCTTCCGGGACAGACAGCGCGGAAAAACTGTTTTTT. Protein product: CASSVASGTDSAEKLFF.